This TCR beta chain was identified during a study of graft-versus-host responses after intestinal transplantation. On the study more broadly: Recipients obtained multivisceral, liver-intestinal, or isolated intestinal transplants.

The CDR3 loop spans 16 amino acids. The V gene's germline CDR1 is SGDLS and CDR2 YYNGEE. Unmatched junction bases numbered 7, after V lost 3 bases and J lost 8 bases. Some clones are missing from TCRdb's copy, which holds only in-frame ones; the method was immunoSEQ multiplex PCR. The sample yields more than 25,000 clones, around 94% seen once. The rearrangement links TRBV9 to TRBJ2-1; 14 bases line up with TRBD2. The specimen was PBMCs, collected 30 days after intestinal transplant. The clonotype comes from a human patient who received an intestinal transplant, so some T cells may come from the graft donor. DNA for the CDR3: TGTGCCAGCAGCGGCCGACTAGCGGGAGGGATCCATGAGCAGTTCTTC. Residues: CASSGRLAGGIHEQFF.